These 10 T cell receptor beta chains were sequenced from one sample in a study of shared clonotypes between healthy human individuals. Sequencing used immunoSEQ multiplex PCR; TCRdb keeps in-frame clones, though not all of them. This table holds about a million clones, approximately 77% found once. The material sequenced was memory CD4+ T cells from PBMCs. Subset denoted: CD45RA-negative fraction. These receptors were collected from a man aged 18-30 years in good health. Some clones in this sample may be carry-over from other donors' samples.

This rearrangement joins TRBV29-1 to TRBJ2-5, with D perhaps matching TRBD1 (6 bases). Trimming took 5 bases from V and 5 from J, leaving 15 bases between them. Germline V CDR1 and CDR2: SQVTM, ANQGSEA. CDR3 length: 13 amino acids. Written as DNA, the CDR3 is TGCAGCGTTACTACAGGGAGTTGGGAGACCCAGTACTTC. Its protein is CSVTTGSWETQYF.

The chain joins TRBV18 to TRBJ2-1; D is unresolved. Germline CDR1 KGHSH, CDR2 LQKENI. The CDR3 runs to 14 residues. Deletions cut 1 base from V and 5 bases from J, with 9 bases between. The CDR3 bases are TGTGCCAGCTCACCACGGCAAGCAAACAATGAGCAGTTCTTC. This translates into CASSPRQANNEQFF.

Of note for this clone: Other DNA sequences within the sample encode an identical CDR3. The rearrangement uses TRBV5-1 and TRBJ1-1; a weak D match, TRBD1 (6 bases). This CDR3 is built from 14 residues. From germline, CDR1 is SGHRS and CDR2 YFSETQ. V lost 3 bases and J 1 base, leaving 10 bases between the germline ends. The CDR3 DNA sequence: TGCGCCAGCAGCTATCGAGGGGGGAACACTGAAGCTTTCTTT. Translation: CASSYRGGNTEAFF.

Here the CDR3 DNA reads TGTGCCAGCAGTGAAGCGGGGGCGCGCACCGGGGAGCTGTTTTTT. Amino acid sequence: CASSEAGARTGELFF. The chain combines TRBV2 with TRBJ2-2, with D possibly TRBD1 on 6 matching bases. CDR3 length: 15 residues. Germline V gene lookup returns CDR1 SNHLY and CDR2 FYNNEI. Trimming pared 0 bases from V and 4 bases from J, leaving 9 bases between.

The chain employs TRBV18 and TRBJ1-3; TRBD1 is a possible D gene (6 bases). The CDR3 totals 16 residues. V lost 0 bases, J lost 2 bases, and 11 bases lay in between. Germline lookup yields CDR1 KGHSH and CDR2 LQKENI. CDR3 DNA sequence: TGTGCCAGCTCACCACCGGGGGGCTACCCTGGAAACACCATATATTTT. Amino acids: CASSPPGGYPGNTIYF. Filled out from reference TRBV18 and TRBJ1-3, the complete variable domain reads NAGVMQNPRHLVRRRGQEARLRCSPMKGHSHVYWYRQLPEEGLKFMVYLQKENIIDESGMPKERFSAEFPKEGPSILRIQQVVRGDSAAYFCASSPPGGYPGNTIYFGEGSWLTVV.

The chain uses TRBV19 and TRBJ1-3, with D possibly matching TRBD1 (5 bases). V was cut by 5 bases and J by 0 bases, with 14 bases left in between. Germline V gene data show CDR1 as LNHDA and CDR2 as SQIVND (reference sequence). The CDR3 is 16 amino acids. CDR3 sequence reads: CASSPGTENSGNTIYF. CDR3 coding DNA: TGTGCCAGTAGTCCAGGGACGGAGAACTCTGGAAACACCATATATTTT.

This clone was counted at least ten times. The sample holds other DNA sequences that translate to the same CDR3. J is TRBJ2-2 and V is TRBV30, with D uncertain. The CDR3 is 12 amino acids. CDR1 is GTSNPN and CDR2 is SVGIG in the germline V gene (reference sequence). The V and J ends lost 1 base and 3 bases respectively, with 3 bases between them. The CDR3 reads CAWSADTGELFF. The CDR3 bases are TGTGCCTGGAGTGCGGACACCGGGGAGCTGTTTTTT. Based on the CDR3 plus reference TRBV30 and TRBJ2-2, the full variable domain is SQTIHQWPATLVQPVGSPLSLECTVEGTSNPNLYWYRQAAGRGLQLLFYSVGIGQISSEVPQNLSASRPQDRQFILSSKKLLLSDSGFYLCAWSADTGELFFGEGSRLTVL.

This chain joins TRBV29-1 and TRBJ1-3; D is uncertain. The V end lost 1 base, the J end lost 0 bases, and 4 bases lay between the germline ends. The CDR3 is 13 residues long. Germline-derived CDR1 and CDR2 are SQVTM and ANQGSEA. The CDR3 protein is CSVEVSSGNTIYF. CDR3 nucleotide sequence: TGCAGCGTTGAAGTGAGCTCTGGAAACACCATATATTTT.

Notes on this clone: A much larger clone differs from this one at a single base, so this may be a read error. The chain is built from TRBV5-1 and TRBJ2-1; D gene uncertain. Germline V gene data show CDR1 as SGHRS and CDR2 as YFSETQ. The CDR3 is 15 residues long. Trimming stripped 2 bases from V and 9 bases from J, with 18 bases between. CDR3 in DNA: TGCGCCAGCAGCTTAGCACCACCCGGAAGGAGTGAGCAGTTCTTC. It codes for CASSLAPPGRSEQFF.

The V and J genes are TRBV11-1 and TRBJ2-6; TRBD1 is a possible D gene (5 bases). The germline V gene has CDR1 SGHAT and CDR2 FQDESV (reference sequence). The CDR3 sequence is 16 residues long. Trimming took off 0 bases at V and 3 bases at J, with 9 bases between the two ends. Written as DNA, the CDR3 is TGTGCCAGCAGCTTAGCGCCGACAGTTGGGGCCAACGTCCTGACTTTC. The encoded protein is CASSLAPTVGANVLTF.